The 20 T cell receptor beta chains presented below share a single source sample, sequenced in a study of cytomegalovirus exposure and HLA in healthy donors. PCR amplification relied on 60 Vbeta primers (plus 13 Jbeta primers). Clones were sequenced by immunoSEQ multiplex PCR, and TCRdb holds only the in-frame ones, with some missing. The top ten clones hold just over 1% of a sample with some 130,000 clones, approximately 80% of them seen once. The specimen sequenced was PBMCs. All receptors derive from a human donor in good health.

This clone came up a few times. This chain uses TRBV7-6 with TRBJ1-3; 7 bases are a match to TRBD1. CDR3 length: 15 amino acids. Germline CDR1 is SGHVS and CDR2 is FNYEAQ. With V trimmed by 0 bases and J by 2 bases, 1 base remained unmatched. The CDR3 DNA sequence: TGTGCCAGCAGCTTAGCGGACAGGACTGGAAACACCATATATTTT. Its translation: CASSLADRTGNTIYF.

This CDR3 is CASSLVASPEQYF. CDR3 DNA: TGTGCCAGCAGCTTAGTGGCTAGCCCCGAGCAGTACTTC. The V gene is TRBV7-9, the J gene TRBJ2-7; D may be TRBD2 (5 bases). Trimming removed 1 base from V and 6 bases from J, with 10 bases in between. CDR1 is SEHNR and CDR2 is FQNEAQ in the germline V gene (reference sequence). The CDR3 loop spans 13 amino acids.

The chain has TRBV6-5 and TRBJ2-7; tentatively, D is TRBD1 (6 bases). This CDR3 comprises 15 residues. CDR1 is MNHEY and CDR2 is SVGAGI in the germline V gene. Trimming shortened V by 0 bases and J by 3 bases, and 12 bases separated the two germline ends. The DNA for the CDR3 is TGTGCCAGCAGTTACTCGACAGGTTCCCTCTACGAGCAGTACTTC. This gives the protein CASSYSTGSLYEQYF.

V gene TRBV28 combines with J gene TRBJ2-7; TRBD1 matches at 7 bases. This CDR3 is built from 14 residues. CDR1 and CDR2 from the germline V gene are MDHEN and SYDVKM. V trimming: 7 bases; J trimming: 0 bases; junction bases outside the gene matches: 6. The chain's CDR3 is CASIRDRSSYEQYF. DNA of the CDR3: TGTGCCAGCATACGGGACAGAAGCTCCTACGAGCAGTACTTC.

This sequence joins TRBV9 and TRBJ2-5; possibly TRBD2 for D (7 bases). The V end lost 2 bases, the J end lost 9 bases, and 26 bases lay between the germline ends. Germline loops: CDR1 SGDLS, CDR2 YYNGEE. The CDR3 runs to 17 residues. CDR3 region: CASSVGPGGGGVGAQYF. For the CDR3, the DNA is TGTGCCAGCAGCGTGGGCCCCGGTGGAGGGGGGGTAGGAGCCCAGTACTTC.

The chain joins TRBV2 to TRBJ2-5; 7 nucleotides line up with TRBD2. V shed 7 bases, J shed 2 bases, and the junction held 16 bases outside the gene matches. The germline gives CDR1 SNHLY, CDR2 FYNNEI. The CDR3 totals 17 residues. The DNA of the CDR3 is TGTGCCAGCACTGGGACTATCCTACTAGTGGAACAAGAGACCCAGTACTTC. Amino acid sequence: CASTGTILLVEQETQYF.

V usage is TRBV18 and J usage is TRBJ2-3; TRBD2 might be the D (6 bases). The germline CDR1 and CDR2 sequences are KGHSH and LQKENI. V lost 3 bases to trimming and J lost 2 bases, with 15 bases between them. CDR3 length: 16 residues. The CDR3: CASSPSTGLDTDTQYF. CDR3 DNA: TGTGCCAGCTCACCCAGTACGGGACTTGACACAGATACGCAGTATTTT.

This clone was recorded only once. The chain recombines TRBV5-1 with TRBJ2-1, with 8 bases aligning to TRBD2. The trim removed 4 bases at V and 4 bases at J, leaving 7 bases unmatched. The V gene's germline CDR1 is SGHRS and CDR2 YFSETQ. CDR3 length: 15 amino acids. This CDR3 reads CASSVSGGQYNEQFF. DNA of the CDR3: TGCGCCAGCAGCGTCAGCGGGGGCCAATACAATGAGCAGTTCTTC.

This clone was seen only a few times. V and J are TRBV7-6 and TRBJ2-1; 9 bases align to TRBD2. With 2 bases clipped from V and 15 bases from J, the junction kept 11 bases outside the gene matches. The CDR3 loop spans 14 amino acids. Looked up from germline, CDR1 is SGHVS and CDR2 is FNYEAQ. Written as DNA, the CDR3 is TGTGCCAGCAGCTTATATTTGCGGGGGGGCCTCCCGTTCTTC. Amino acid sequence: CASSLYLRGGLPFF.

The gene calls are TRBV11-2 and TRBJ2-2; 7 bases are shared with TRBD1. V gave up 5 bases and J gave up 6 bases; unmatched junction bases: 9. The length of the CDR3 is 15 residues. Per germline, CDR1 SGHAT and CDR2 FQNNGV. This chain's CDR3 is CASSINRGRAGELFF. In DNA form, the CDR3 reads TGTGCCAGCAGCATAAACAGGGGTAGGGCCGGGGAGCTGTTTTTT.

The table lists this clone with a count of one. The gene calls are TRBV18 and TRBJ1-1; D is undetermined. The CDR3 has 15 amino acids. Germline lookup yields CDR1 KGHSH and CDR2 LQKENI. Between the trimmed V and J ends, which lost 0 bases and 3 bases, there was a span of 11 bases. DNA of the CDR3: TGTGCCAGCTCACCACCAATTGTAACACACACTGAAGCTTTCTTT. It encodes CASSPPIVTHTEAFF.

The CDR3 loop is CASSTPRRGTEAFF. The DNA of the CDR3 is TGTGCCAGCAGCACTCCCAGACGGGGGACTGAAGCTTTCTTT. The V and J genes are TRBV7-9 and TRBJ1-1, with D possibly TRBD1 on 5 matching bases. V lost 5 bases and J 5 bases, leaving 15 bases between the germline ends. This CDR3 contains 14 residues. Germline loops: CDR1 SEHNR, CDR2 FQNEAQ (reference sequence). The complete variable domain, with remaining parts taken from reference TRBV7-9 and TRBJ1-1, reads DTGVSQNPRHKITKRGQNVTFRCDPISEHNRLYWYRQTLGQGPEFLTYFQNEAQLEKSRLLSDRFSAERPKGSFSTLEIQRTEQGDSAMYLCASSTPRRGTEAFFGQGTRLTVV.

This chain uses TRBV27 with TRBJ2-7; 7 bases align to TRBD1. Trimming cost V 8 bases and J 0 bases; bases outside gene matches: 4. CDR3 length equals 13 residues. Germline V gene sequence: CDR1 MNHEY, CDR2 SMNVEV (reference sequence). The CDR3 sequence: CASSGGFSYEQYF. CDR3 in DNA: TGTGCCAGCTCAGGGGGTTTCTCCTACGAGCAGTACTTC.

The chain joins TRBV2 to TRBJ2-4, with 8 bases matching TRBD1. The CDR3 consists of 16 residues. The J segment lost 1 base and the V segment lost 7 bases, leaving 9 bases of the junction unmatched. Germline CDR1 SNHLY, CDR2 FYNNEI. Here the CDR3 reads CASNGDRTTAKNIQYF. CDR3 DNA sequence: TGTGCCAGCAACGGGGACAGGACAACGGCCAAAAACATTCAGTACTTC.

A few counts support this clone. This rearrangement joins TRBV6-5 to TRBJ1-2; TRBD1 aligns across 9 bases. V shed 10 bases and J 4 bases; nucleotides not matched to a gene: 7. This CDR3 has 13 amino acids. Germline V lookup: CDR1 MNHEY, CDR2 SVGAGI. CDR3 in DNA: TGTGCCATCCGGGACAGGGCGTTCTATGGCTACACCTTC. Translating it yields CAIRDRAFYGYTF.

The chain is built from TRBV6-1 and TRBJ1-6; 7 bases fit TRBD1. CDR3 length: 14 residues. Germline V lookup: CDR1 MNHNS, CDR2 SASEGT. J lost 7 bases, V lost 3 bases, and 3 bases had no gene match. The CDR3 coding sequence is TGTGCCAGCAGTGACGCAGGGGGAAATTCACCCCTCCACTTT. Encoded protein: CASSDAGGNSPLHF.

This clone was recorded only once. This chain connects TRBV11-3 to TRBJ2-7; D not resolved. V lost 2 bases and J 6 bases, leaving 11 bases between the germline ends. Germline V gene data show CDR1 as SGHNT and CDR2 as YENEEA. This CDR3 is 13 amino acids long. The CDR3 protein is CASSLFSGSEQYF. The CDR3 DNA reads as TGTGCCAGCAGCTTATTTTCTGGTAGCGAGCAGTACTTC.

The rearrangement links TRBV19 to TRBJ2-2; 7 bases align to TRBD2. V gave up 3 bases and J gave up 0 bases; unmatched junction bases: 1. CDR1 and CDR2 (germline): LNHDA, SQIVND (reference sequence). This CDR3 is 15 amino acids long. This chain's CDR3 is CASSIREANTGELFF. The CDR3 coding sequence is TGTGCCAGTAGTATTCGGGAGGCGAACACCGGGGAGCTGTTTTTT.

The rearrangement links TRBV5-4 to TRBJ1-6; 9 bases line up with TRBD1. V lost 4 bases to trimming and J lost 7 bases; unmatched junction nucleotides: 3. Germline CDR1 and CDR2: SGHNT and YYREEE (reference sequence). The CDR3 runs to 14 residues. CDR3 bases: TGTGCCAGCAGCCCGACAGGGGGGAATTCACCCCTCCACTTT. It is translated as CASSPTGGNSPLHF.

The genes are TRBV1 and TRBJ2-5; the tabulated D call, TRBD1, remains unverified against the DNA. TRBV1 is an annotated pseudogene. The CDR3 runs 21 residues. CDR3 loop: CTSRSTRGQGRNRGKRETQYF. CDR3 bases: TGCACCAGCAGAAGCACCCGGGGACAGGGACGTAATCGGGGAAAACGAGAGACCCAGTACTTC.